The 23 T cell receptor beta chains listed next were all sequenced from one sample in a study of T cell responses to AZD1222 COVID-19 vaccine. The protocol was immunoSEQ multiplex PCR, while the TCRdb copy is restricted to in-frame clones and leaves out a portion. The sample carries 130,000 or so clones, more than 85% recorded once. The source was peripheral blood, collected 28 days after the second AZD1222 dose. The receptors shown here come from an adult who received the AZD1222 COVID-19 vaccine.

This clone was detected once. The V gene is TRBV7-9, the J gene TRBJ2-7; 8 bases align to TRBD1. Germline V gives CDR1 SEHNR, CDR2 FQNEAQ (reference sequence). This CDR3 region has 16 residues. The trim removed 4 bases at V and 3 bases at J, leaving 11 bases unmatched. The CDR3 protein is CASSSRVDRAYYEQYF. Written as DNA, the CDR3 is TGTGCCAGCAGCTCAAGGGTGGACAGGGCATACTACGAGCAGTACTTC.

The rearrangement joins TRBV7-9 to TRBJ2-5; no clear D gene. The germline CDR1 and CDR2 sequences are SEHNR and FQNEAQ (reference sequence). This CDR3 spans 12 amino acids. Trimming pared 5 bases from V and 5 bases from J, leaving 9 bases between. The CDR3 here is CASSPPSETQYF. CDR3 bases: TGTGCCAGCAGCCCCCCCTCGGAGACCCAGTACTTC.

The chain links TRBV27 to TRBJ2-5; tentatively, D is TRBD2 (5 bases). The CDR3 spans 13 residues. Trimming stripped 8 bases from V and 0 bases from J, with 10 bases between. The germline V gene encodes CDR1 MNHEY and CDR2 SMNVEV (reference sequence). CDR3: CASRLLNQETQYF. The CDR3 DNA sequence: TGTGCCAGCCGACTACTTAACCAAGAGACCCAGTACTTC.

The chain recombines TRBV4-1 with TRBJ2-4, with 12 positions matching TRBD2. The CDR3 runs to 18 residues. J gave up 7 bases and V 2 bases, and 12 bases lay outside the gene matches. Germline CDR1 and CDR2: MGHRA and YSYEKL. The CDR3 bases are TGCGCCAGCAGCCAACTTCAGTGGACTAGCGGGACAGGTAACATTCAGTACTTC. This encodes CASSQLQWTSGTGNIQYF.

The rearrangement joins TRBV2 to TRBJ2-1; no clear D. Germline V lookup: CDR1 SNHLY, CDR2 FYNNEI. This CDR3 is built from 13 residues. With 6 bases removed from V and 6 bases from J, the gap between germline ends came to 12 bases. The CDR3 DNA reads as TGTGCCAGCAGCGGGCTTAAGCGCAATGAGCAGTTCTTC. Its protein product is CASSGLKRNEQFF.

V and J are TRBV27 and TRBJ1-2; perhaps TRBD1 as D (5 bases). Germline V gene sequence: CDR1 MNHEY, CDR2 SMNVEV (reference sequence). CDR3 length equals 13 residues. Trimming pared 3 bases from V and 7 bases from J, leaving 12 bases between. The CDR3 is CASSFGGFGGYTF. For the CDR3, the DNA is TGTGCCAGCAGTTTCGGGGGGTTTGGTGGCTACACCTTC.

This chain connects TRBV4-1 to TRBJ2-7, with 15 nucleotides matching TRBD2. The CDR3 totals 19 residues. V shed 4 bases, J shed 0 bases, and the junction held 10 bases outside the gene matches. The V gene's germline CDR1 is MGHRA and CDR2 YSYEKL. The CDR3, as DNA: TGCGCCAGCAGCCCACTAGGACTAGCGGGAGGGGTCAGCTCCTACGAGCAGTACTTC. Its translation: CASSPLGLAGGVSSYEQYF.

This chain links TRBV6-1 with TRBJ1-6; no firm D call. V gave up 2 bases and J gave up 2 bases, with 7 bases separating them. CDR1 and CDR2 from the germline V gene are MNHNS and SASEGT. This CDR3 spans 15 amino acids. CDR3 sequence reads: CASSESGTYNSPLHF. CDR3 sequence (DNA): TGTGCCAGCAGTGAATCGGGCACCTATAATTCACCCCTCCACTTT.

About this clone: One junction end does not reproduce the germline sequence, and a read error may be involved. The CDR3, as DNA: TGCGCCAGCAGTGAAACACTCACTGCCGGTCGGGTCTTC. Its translation: CASSETLTAGRVF. The chain is built from TRBV10-2 and TRBJ2-1; D is unclear. Per the germline V gene, CDR1 is WSHSY and CDR2 is SAAADI. CDR3 length: 13 residues.

This chain joins TRBV4-3 and TRBJ2-6; no reliable D call. Deletions cut 1 base from V and 0 bases from J, with 10 bases between. From germline, CDR1 is LGHNA and CDR2 YSLEER. CDR3 length: 17 residues. As DNA, the CDR3 is TGCGCCAGCAGCCAAGGGCCAGGACCCTCTGGGGCCAACGTCCTGACTTTC. As protein: CASSQGPGPSGANVLTF.

The chain is built from TRBV9 and TRBJ1-3, with D possibly TRBD1 on 6 matching bases. V lost 4 bases and J 0 bases, leaving 17 bases between the germline ends. The germline V gene encodes CDR1 SGDLS and CDR2 YYNGEE. This CDR3 has 17 residues. The DNA for the CDR3 is TGTGCCAGCAGCAGACTCTCGGGGGGCAACTCTGGAAACACCATATATTTT. Translating gives CASSRLSGGNSGNTIYF.

This clone was recorded once. The genes are TRBV15 and TRBJ1-1; D unclear. The V gene lost 0 bases and the J gene lost 10 bases, with 21 bases spanning the gap. The CDR3 is 16 amino acids. Germline V gene data show CDR1 as LNHNV and CDR2 as YYDKDF (reference sequence). CDR3: CATSRDTDGSERGAFF. The CDR3 DNA reads as TGTGCCACCAGCAGAGATACGGACGGATCTGAAAGAGGAGCTTTCTTT.

The chain joins TRBV3-1 (or the pseudogene TRBV3-2) to TRBJ2-7; D not resolved. V was shortened by 0 bases and J by 0 bases, with 12 bases between the two germline ends. Germline V gene lookup returns CDR1 LGHDT and CDR2 YNNKEL (reference sequence). This CDR3 region has 16 residues. The CDR3 region is CASSQELASGSYEQYF. The CDR3 DNA is TGTGCCAGCAGCCAAGAACTGGCATCGGGCTCCTACGAGCAGTACTTC.

The V gene is TRBV5-8, the J gene TRBJ1-1; a possible D gene is TRBD1 (5 bases). Per the germline V gene, CDR1 is SGHTS and CDR2 is YDEGEE. The CDR3 sequence is 14 residues long. Trimming removed 0 bases from V and 8 bases from J, with 14 bases in between. The CDR3 DNA is TGTGCCAGCAGCTTGGCAGACAGCCGCCGCGAAGCTTTCTTT. The encoded protein is CASSLADSRREAFF.

J is TRBJ1-5 and V is TRBV3-1 (or the pseudogene TRBV3-2), with TRBD1 as a possible D gene (5 bases). The germline V gene has CDR1 LGHDT and CDR2 YNNKEL (reference sequence). Trimming pared 2 bases from V and 5 bases from J, leaving 13 bases between. This CDR3 region has 15 residues. CDR3 sequence: CASSQMGQGDQPQHF. The CDR3 DNA reads as TGTGCCAGCAGCCAAATGGGGCAGGGAGATCAGCCCCAGCATTTT.

The chain uses TRBV7-2 and TRBJ2-1; 7 bases are shared with TRBD2. J gave up 6 bases and V 6 bases, and 8 bases lay outside the gene matches. The CDR3 is 14 residues long. Per germline, CDR1 SGHTA and CDR2 FQGNSA. CDR3 sequence (DNA): TGTGCCAGCAGTCTCGATGCTAGCGGCAATGAGCAGTTCTTC. Protein: CASSLDASGNEQFF.

V and J are TRBV3-1 (or the pseudogene TRBV3-2) and TRBJ1-5; a possible D gene is TRBD1 (6 bases). Trimming cost V 3 bases and J 7 bases, with 13 bases left between them. The CDR3 runs 14 residues. Germline CDR1 LGHDT, CDR2 YNNKEL (reference sequence). CDR3 coding DNA: TGTGCCAGCAGCCATACAGGGTTCCGGCAGCCCCAGCATTTT. Translation gives CASSHTGFRQPQHF.

This chain connects TRBV18 to TRBJ2-5, with D unclear. Germline CDR1 and CDR2: KGHSH and LQKENI. The CDR3 is 12 amino acids. V was cut by 3 bases and J by 5 bases, with 7 bases left in between. The CDR3 sequence: CASSPLGETQYF. CDR3 DNA sequence: TGTGCCAGCTCACCTTTAGGGGAGACCCAGTACTTC.

The V and J genes are TRBV7-7 and TRBJ2-3; D is ambiguous. V lost 4 bases and J 2 bases, leaving 7 bases between the germline ends. The CDR3 consists of 13 residues. CDR1 is SSHAT, CDR2 FNYEAQ, per germline (reference sequence). The CDR3 protein is CASSSRVTDTQYF. As DNA, the CDR3 is TGTGCCAGCAGCTCCCGGGTCACAGATACGCAGTATTTT.

The chain couples TRBV5-1 to TRBJ2-1, with D unresolved. Per germline, CDR1 SGHRS and CDR2 YFSETQ. This CDR3 has 15 amino acids. Trimming removed 0 bases from V and 0 bases from J, with 7 bases in between. CDR3 sequence reads: CASSLGLSSYNEQFF. The CDR3 DNA reads as TGCGCCAGCAGCTTGGGACTTAGCTCCTACAATGAGCAGTTCTTC. Variable domain in full (rest from reference TRBV5-1 and TRBJ2-1): KAGVTQTPRYLIKTRGQQVTLSCSPISGHRSVSWYQQTPGQGLQFLFEYFSETQRNKGNFPGRFSGRQFSNSRSEMNVSTLELGDSALYLCASSLGLSSYNEQFFGPGTRLTVL.

This sequence joins TRBV5-1 and TRBJ1-2, with 9 bases identical to TRBD1. The junction had 9 bases not matched to a gene; V was cut back by 4 bases and J by 8 bases. The CDR3 length is 14 residues. Germline values: CDR1 SGHRS, CDR2 YFSETQ. CDR3 bases: TGCGCCAGCAGCGCAGAACAGGGGGCGTCCGGCTACACCTTC. Translation: CASSAEQGASGYTF. Looking up the rest from reference TRBV5-1 and TRBJ1-2 gives the full variable domain: KAGVTQTPRYLIKTRGQQVTLSCSPISGHRSVSWYQQTPGQGLQFLFEYFSETQRNKGNFPGRFSGRQFSNSRSEMNVSTLELGDSALYLCASSAEQGASGYTFGSGTRLTVV.

V gene TRBV12-3 or TRBV12-4 combines with J gene TRBJ1-2, with D perhaps matching TRBD1 (6 bases). The germline V and J ends were trimmed by 2 bases and 4 bases, with 8 bases remaining between them. This CDR3 is built from 13 residues. CDR3 protein: CASSLRGRYGYTF. The CDR3, as DNA: TGTGCCAGCAGTTTACGGGGGCGCTATGGCTACACCTTC.

The chain has TRBV29-1 and TRBJ2-2, with 7 bases aligning to TRBD1. The germline V gene has CDR1 SQVTM and CDR2 ANQGSEA. The CDR3 covers 16 residues. Losses at the gene ends were 4 bases for V and 0 bases for J; bases not matched to a gene: 8. CDR3 residues: CSVASLDRANTGELFF. The CDR3 nucleotides are TGCAGCGTTGCAAGCCTCGACAGGGCGAACACCGGGGAGCTGTTTTTT.